This T cell receptor beta chain was found in a study of beta chain features in type 1 diabetes. Study as a whole: The examined sorted cells totaled approximately 110 million across samples. Study-wide results and caveats: The study left unresolved whether HLA type influences TCRB rearrangement. Among all four CD4+ subsets, Type 1 diabetes patients had TCRB CDR3s that were moderately but significantly shorter.

Per the germline V gene, CDR1 is SQVTM and CDR2 is ANQGSEA. This CDR3 contains 14 residues. The V end lost 4 bases, the J end lost 0 bases, and 11 bases lay between the germline ends. Post-sort purity exceeded 98% for all sorted populations. This clone was seen a handful of times. The antigen remains unidentified. Reverse transcription of all isolated RNA meant that expressed TCRB transcripts were sequenced. Here immunoSEQ multiplex PCR was the method, and the copy in TCRdb shows in-frame clones only, minus some. The profile shows fewer than 250,000 clones, about 10% of them singletons. This receptor was obtained from a woman aged 18-35 years in good health. Sequencing used naive CD4+ T cells from blood. The V gene is TRBV29-1, the J gene TRBJ2-3; no clear D. The CDR3 DNA is TGCAGCGTTGGCGGAAGACCTAGCACAGATACGCAGTATTTT. Translation gives CSVGGRPSTDTQYF.